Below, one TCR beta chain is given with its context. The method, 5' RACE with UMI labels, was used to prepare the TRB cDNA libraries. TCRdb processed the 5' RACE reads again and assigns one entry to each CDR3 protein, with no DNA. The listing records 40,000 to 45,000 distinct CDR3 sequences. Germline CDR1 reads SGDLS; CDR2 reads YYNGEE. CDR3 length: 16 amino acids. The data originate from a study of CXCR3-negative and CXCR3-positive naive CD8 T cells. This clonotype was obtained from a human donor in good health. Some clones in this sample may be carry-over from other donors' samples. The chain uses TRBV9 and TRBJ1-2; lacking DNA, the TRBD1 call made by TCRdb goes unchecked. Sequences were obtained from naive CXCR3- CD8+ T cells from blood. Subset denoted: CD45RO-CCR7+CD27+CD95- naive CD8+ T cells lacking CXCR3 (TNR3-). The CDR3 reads CASSVGQGAVNYGYTF.